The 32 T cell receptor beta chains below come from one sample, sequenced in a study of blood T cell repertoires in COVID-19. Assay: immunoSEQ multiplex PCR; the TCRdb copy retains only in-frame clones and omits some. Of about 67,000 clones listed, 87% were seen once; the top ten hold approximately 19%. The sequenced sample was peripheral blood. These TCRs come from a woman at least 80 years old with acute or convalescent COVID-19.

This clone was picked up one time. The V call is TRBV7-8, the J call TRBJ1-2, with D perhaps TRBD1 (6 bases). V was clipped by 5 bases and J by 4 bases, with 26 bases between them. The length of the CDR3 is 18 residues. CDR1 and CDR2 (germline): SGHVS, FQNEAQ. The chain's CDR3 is CASSPEGTTPRRLYGYTF. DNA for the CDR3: TGTGCCAGCAGCCCGGAAGGGACAACTCCGCGGCGCCTCTATGGCTACACCTTC.

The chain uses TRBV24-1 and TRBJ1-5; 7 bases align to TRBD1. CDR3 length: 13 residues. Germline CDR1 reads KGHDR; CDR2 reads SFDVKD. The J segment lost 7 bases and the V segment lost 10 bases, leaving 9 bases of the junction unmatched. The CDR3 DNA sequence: TGTGCCACAACCGACAGGGCTGGACAGCCCCAGCATTTT. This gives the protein CATTDRAGQPQHF.

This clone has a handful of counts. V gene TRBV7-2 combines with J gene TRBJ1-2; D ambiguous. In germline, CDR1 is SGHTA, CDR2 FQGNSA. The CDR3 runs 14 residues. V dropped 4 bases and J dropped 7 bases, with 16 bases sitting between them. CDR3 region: CASSSRGENSGYTF. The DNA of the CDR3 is TGTGCCAGCAGCTCGCGGGGAGAAAATAGTGGCTACACCTTC.

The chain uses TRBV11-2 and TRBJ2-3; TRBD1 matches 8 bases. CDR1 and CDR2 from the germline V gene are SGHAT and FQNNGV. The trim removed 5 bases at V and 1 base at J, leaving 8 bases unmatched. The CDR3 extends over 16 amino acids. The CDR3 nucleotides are TGTGCCAGCAGCCTTGGACAGGGCCGAGGCACAGATACGCAGTATTTT. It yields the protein CASSLGQGRGTDTQYF.

The CDR3 DNA sequence: TGCGCCAGCAGCCAAGATAACCTAGCGGGGGGTCAACAGTTCTTC. This sequence encodes CASSQDNLAGGQQFF. V is TRBV4-1 and J is TRBJ2-1, with 11 bases aligning to TRBD2. The CDR3 length is 15 residues. Germline V CDR1 and CDR2: MGHRA, YSYEKL. The V segment lost 0 bases and the J segment 13 bases; nucleotides outside the gene matches: 8.

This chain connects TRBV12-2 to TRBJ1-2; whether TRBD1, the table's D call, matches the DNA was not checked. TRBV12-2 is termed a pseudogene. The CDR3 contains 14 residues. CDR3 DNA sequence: TGTGCAAGTCGCTTAGGAGACAGGGGGCTTGGCTACACCTTC. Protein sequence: CASRLGDRGLGYTF.

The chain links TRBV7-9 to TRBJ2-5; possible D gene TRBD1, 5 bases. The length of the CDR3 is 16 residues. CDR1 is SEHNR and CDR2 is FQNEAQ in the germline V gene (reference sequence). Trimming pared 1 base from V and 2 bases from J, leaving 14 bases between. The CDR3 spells CASSLGGASRQETQYF. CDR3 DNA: TGTGCCAGCAGCTTAGGTGGGGCCAGTAGGCAAGAGACCCAGTACTTC.

CDR3 DNA sequence: TGTGCCAGCGGACAACTAAACTATGGCTACACCTTC. This translates into CASGQLNYGYTF. V and J are TRBV28 and TRBJ1-2; tentative D call: TRBD1 (5 bases). CDR1 is MDHEN, CDR2 SYDVKM, per germline. Trimming stripped 8 bases from V and 2 bases from J, with 9 bases between. This CDR3 spans 12 amino acids.

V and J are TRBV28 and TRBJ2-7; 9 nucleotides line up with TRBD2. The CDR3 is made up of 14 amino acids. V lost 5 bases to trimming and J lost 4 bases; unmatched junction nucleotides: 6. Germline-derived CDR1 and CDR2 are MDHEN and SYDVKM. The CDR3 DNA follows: TGTGCCAGCAGTCGAGGGACTAGCACTTACGAGCAGTACTTC. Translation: CASSRGTSTYEQYF.

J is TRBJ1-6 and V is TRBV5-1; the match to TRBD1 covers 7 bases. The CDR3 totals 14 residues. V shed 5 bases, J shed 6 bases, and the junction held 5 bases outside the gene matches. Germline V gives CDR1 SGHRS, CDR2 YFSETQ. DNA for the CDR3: TGCGCCAGCAGGCAGGGGGAGATTAATTCACCCCTCCACTTT. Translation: CASRQGEINSPLHF.

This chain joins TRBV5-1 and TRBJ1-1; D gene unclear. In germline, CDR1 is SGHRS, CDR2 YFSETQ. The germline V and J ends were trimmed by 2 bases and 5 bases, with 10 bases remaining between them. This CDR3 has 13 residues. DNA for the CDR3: TGCGCCAGCAGCTTACCCGGGGTGACTGAAGCTTTCTTT. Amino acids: CASSLPGVTEAFF.

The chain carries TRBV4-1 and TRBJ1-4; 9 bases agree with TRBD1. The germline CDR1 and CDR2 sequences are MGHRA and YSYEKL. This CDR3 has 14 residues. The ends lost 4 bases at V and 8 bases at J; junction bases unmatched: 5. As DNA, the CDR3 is TGCGCCAGCAGCCTCCGACAGGGGGAAGAAAAACTGTTTTTT. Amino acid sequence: CASSLRQGEEKLFF.

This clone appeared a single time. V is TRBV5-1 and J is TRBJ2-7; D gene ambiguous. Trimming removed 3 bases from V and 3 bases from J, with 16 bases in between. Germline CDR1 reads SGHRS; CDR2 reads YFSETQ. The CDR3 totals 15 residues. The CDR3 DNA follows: TGCGCCAGCAGCTCGACTCCAGATAGAGGCTACGAGCAGTACTTC. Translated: CASSSTPDRGYEQYF.

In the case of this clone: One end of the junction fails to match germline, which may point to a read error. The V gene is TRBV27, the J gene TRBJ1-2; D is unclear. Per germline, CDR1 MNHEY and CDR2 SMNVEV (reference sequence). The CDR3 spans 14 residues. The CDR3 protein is CASSVSGRAYGYTF. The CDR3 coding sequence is TGTGCCAGCAGTGTATCGGGCAGAGCCTATGGCTACACCTTC.

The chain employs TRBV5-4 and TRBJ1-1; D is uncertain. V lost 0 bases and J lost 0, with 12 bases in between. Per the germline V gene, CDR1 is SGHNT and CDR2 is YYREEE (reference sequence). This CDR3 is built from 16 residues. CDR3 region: CASSLAAGIMNTEAFF. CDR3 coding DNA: TGTGCCAGCAGCTTGGCTGCAGGTATCATGAACACTGAAGCTTTCTTT.

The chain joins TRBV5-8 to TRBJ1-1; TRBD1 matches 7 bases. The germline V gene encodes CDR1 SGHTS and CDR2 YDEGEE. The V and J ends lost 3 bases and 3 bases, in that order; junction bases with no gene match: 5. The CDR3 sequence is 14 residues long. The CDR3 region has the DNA TGTGCCAGCAGCTACAGGGGCTGGGACACTGAAGCTTTCTTT. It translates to CASSYRGWDTEAFF.

CDR3 DNA sequence: TGTGCCAGCAGTTTAATCCGGGATAAAGCTTTCTTT. Its protein is CASSLIRDKAFF. V usage is TRBV28 and J usage is TRBJ1-1; D is unresolved. Germline assignment: CDR1 MDHEN and CDR2 SYDVKM. V shed 2 bases and J shed 9 bases, with 10 bases lying between them. The CDR3 totals 12 residues. Full variable domain (rest looked up from reference TRBV28 and TRBJ1-1): DVKVTQSSRYLVKRTGEKVFLECVQDMDHENMFWYRQDPGLGLRLIYFSYDVKMKEKGDIPEGYSVSREKKERFSLILESASTNQTSMYLCASSLIRDKAFFGQGTRLTVV.

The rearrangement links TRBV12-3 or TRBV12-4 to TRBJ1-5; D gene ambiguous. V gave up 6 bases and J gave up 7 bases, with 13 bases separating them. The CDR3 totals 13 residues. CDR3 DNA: TGTGCCAGCAGCCCCTTGTCCGGGCAGCCCCAGCATTTT. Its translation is CASSPLSGQPQHF.

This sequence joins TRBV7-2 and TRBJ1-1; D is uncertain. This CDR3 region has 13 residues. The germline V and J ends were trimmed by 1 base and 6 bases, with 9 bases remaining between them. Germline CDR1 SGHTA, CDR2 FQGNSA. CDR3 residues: CASSLDGVAEAFF. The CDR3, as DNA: TGTGCCAGCAGCTTAGACGGGGTGGCTGAAGCTTTCTTT.

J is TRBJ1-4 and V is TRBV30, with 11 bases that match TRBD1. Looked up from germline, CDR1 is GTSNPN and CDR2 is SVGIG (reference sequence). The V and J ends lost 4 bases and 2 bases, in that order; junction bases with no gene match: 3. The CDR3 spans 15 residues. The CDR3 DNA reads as TGTGCCTGGACAAGGACAGGGGGCACTAATGAAAAACTGTTTTTT. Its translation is CAWTRTGGTNEKLFF.

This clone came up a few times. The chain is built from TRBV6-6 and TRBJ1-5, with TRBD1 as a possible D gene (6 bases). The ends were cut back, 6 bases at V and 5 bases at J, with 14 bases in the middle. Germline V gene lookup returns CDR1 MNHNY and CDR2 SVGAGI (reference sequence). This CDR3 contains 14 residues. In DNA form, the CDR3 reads TGTGCCAGCAGGAGGGAACAGGGCCATCAGCCCCAGCATTTT. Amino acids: CASRREQGHQPQHF.

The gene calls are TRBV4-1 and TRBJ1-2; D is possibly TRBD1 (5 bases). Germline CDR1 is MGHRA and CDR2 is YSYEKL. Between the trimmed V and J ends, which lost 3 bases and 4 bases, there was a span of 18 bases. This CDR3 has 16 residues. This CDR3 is CASSQSRVRVSYGYTF. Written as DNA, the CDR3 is TGCGCCAGCAGCCAGTCCAGGGTCAGGGTATCCTATGGCTACACCTTC.

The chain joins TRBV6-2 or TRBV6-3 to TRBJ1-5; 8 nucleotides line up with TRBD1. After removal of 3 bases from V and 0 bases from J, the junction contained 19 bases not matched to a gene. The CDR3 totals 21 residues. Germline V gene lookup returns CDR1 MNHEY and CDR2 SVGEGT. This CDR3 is CASSYQSIGQGATYSNQPQHF. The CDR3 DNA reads TGTGCCAGCAGTTATCAATCGATCGGGCAGGGGGCCACGTATAGCAATCAGCCCCAGCATTTT.

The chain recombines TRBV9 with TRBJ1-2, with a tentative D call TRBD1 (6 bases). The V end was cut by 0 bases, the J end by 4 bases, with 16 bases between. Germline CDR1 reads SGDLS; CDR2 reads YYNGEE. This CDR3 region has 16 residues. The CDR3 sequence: CASSVGGVGQPYGYTF. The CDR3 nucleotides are TGTGCCAGCAGCGTAGGTGGCGTTGGACAGCCCTATGGCTACACCTTC.

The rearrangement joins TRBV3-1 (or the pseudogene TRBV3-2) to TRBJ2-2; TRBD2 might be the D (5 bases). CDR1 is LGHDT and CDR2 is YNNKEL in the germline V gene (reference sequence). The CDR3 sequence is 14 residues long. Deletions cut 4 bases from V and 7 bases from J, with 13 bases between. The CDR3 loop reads CASSRPGSGGELFF. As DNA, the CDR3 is TGTGCCAGCAGCCGACCGGGATCTGGCGGGGAGCTGTTTTTT.

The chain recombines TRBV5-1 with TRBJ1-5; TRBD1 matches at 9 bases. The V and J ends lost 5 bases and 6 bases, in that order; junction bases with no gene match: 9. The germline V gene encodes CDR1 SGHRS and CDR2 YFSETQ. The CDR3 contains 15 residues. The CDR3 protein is CASSPGTGRGQPQHF. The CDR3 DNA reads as TGCGCCAGCAGTCCCGGGACAGGGCGGGGTCAGCCCCAGCATTTT.

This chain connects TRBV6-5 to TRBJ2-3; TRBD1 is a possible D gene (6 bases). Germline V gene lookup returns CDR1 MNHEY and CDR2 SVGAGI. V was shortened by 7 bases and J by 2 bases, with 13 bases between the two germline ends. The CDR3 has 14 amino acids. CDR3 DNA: TGTGCCAGCAATGGGGGCCTCCACACAGATACGCAGTATTTT. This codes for CASNGGLHTDTQYF.

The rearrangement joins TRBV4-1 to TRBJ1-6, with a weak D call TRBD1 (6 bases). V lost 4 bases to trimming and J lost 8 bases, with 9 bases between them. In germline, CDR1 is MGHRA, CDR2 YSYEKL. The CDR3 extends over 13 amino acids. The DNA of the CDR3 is TGCGCCAGCAGCCCGTACAGGGATTCACCCCTCCACTTT. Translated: CASSPYRDSPLHF.

CDR3 sequence: CASGPGVLETQYF. In DNA, the CDR3 is TGTGCCAGCGGCCCGGGGGTATTGGAGACCCAGTACTTC. The chain carries TRBV28 and TRBJ2-5; perhaps TRBD2 as D (6 bases). Deletions cut 8 bases from V and 5 bases from J, with 15 bases between. Germline CDR1 and CDR2: MDHEN and SYDVKM. The CDR3 sequence is 13 residues long.

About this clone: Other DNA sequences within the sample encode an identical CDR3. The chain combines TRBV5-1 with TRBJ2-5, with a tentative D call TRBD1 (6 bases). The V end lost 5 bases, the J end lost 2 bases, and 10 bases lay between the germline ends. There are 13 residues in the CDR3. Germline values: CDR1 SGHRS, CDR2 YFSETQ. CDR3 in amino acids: CASSFTGQETQYF. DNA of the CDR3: TGCGCCAGCAGTTTCACAGGGCAAGAGACCCAGTACTTC.

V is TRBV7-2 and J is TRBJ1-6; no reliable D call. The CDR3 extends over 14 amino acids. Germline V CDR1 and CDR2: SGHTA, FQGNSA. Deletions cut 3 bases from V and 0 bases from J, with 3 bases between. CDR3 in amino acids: CASSLSSYNSPLHF. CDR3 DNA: TGTGCCAGCAGCTTGAGCTCCTATAATTCACCCCTCCACTTT.

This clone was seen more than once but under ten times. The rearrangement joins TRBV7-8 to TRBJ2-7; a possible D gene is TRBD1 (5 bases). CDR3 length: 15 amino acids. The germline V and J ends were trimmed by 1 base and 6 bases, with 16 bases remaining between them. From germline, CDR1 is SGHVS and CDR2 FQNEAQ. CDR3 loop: CASSLGGWDRGEQYF. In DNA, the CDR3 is TGTGCCAGCAGCTTAGGGGGCTGGGATCGCGGCGAGCAGTACTTC. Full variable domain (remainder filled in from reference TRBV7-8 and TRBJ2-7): GAGVSQSPRYKVAKRGQDVALRCDPISGHVSLFWYQQALGQGPEFLTYFQNEAQLDKSGLPSDRFFAERPEGSVSTLKIQRTQQEDSAVYLCASSLGGWDRGEQYFGPGTRLTVT.